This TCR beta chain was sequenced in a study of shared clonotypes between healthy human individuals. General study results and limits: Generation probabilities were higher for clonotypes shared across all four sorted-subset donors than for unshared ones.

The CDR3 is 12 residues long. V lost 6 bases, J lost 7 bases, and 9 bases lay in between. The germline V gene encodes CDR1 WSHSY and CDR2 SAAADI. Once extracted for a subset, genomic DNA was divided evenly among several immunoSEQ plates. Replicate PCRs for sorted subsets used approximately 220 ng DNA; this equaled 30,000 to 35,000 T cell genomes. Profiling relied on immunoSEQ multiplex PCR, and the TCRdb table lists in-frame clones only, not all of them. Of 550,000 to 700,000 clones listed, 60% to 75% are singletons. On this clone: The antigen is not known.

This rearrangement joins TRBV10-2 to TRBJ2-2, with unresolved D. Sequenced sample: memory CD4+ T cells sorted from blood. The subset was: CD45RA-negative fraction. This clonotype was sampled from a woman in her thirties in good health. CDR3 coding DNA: TGCGCCAGCAGGAGGATTGACGGGGAGCTGTTTTTT. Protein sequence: CASRRIDGELFF.